These T cell receptor beta chains were read from a single sample in a study of identical twins. TCRdb reprocessed the 5' RACE reads with MiXCR, giving one entry per CDR3 protein. This sample has 500,000 or so distinct CDR3 sequences, with approximately 15% found just once. These data were also filed under a second study, of yellow fever vaccine responses in identical twins.

The sample comprised CD4+ T cells sorted from blood. These TCRs come from a woman aged 18-29 years in good health. The CDR3 runs from the conserved cysteine through the conserved F or W. Expanded clones get a size class; other rows say once, few or many, or leave the size out.

V gene	J gene	clone size	CDR3 protein
TRBV9	TRBJ2-3	few	CASSLLQRPTDTQYF
TRBV6-5	TRBJ2-5	-	CASSYNGGETQYF
TRBV15	TRBJ2-3	few	CATSRDRGVTDTQYF
TRBV7-8	TRBJ2-7	-	CASSLIPTYEQYF
TRBV4-1	TRBJ1-2	-	CASRNPGDGYTF
TRBV20-1	TRBJ2-2	few	CSARDPSGRPGELFF
TRBV5-1	TRBJ1-1	few	CASRPDWTGKAFF
TRBV28	TRBJ1-1	few	CASSFVGRKFTEAFF
TRBV10-3	TRBJ2-1	few	CAIRGLAGTLGEQFF
TRBV27	TRBJ2-7	-	CASSALTGRPYEQYF
TRBV20-1	TRBJ1-1	-	CSASQTWSEAFF
TRBV10-3	TRBJ1-1	many	CAISDRQGGEAFF
TRBV20-1	TRBJ1-4	many	CSGASSRAQDNEKLFF
TRBV5-5	TRBJ2-1	-	CASSLDGGISYNEQFF
TRBV28	TRBJ2-2	-	CASSINQIRGELFF
TRBV29-1	TRBJ1-5	-	CSVAGVNQPQHF
TRBV7-2	TRBJ2-5	few	CASRRDQETQYF
TRBV5-1	TRBJ1-2	few	CASSLEPEPYGYTF
TRBV2	TRBJ1-1	-	CATAGGRDTEAFF
TRBV10-3	TRBJ2-2	many	CAISVAGDSNTGELFF
TRBV3-1	TRBJ2-5	-	CASSQGVGQALQTQYF
TRBV10-3	TRBJ2-7	few	CAISDARVSSYEQYF
TRBV18	TRBJ1-4	-	CASSQRGTGELYEKLFF
TRBV5-1	TRBJ1-1	few	CASSWTTGADAEAFF
TRBV4-3	TRBJ2-7	few	CASSQDWEKGYEQYF
TRBV7-2	TRBJ2-7	few	CASSLVATSSYEQYF
TRBV28	TRBJ2-2	-	CASSPSGTHTGELFF
TRBV6-5	TRBJ2-7	few	CASSLPGQKYEQYF
TRBV29-1	TRBJ2-1	-	CSVRGQGGNEQFF
TRBV20-1	TRBJ2-5	few	CSARVEETQYF
TRBV6-2/TRBV6-3	TRBJ2-1	-	CASSEGGHLQFF
TRBV4-1	TRBJ2-1	few	CASSHPLAGVDNEQFF
TRBV5-1	TRBJ2-1	many	CASRKGQGYNEQFF
TRBV3-1	TRBJ1-5	-	CASSQGQDGNQPQHF
TRBV9	TRBJ2-1	-	CASSVGGNSYNEQFF
TRBV20-1	TRBJ2-1	-	CSAALNEQFF
TRBV7-9	TRBJ2-1	few	CASSGRYDPYNEQFF
TRBV4-2	TRBJ2-5	-	CASSQERSGSWETQYF
TRBV5-1	TRBJ1-4	-	CASSPGDRLNEKLFF
TRBV5-5	TRBJ2-1	-	CASIEGGVPDEQFF
TRBV20-1	TRBJ2-3	few	CSARDWTFTDTQYF
TRBV6-2/TRBV6-3	TRBJ2-1	-	CASSYGLAGGSSEQFF
TRBV7-2	TRBJ2-7	-	CASARGASGITSYEQYF
TRBV11-2	TRBJ1-4	few	CASSFDRVKLFF
TRBV30	TRBJ2-5	few	CAWSVQLQETQYF
TRBV6-1	TRBJ2-4	-	CASSEDNRRGSNF
TRBV29-1	TRBJ2-1	-	CSGTRGGAREQFF
TRBV6-4	TRBJ1-1	-	CASSRDREKNTEAFF
TRBV3-1	TRBJ2-5	few	CASSPRGTRETQYF
TRBV20-1	TRBJ2-5	few	CSASPQMVETQYF
TRBV20-1	TRBJ1-5	few	CSARSQGARKPQHF